Listed here is a single T cell receptor beta chain. The entry originates in a study of blood T cell repertoires in COVID-19. Overall study context: COVID-19 samples collected from the United States, Italy and Spain covered acute and convalescent phases. T cells, B-cell-depleted T cells, or PBMCs supplied cDNA or gDNA.

The CDR3 spans 13 residues. Germline V gene lookup returns CDR1 LNHDA and CDR2 SQIVND (reference sequence). V was clipped by 10 bases and J by 11 bases; unmatched bases: 15. Original data processing: Scientists estimated how many nucleated cells there were by amplifying reference gene primers. The data were produced by immunoSEQ multiplex PCR, yet TCRdb's version contains in-frame clones alone and is incomplete. V and J calls and clone size are those listed in that table; D and trimming were worked out from the DNA. The data contain 300,000 to 400,000 clones, 88% of them seen just once; the ten biggest clones take up 1.5% to 2%.

This sequence joins TRBV19 and TRBJ1-2, with TRBD1 matching 8 bases. This receptor was obtained from a woman in her 30s with COVID-19, enrolled during active disease. Sequencing used peripheral blood. The CDR3 here is CATRTGHGGTYTF. In DNA form, the CDR3 reads TGTGCCACTCGGACAGGGCATGGGGGGACTTACACCTTC.